This T cell receptor beta chain was sequenced for a study of vaccination and CD4 T cells after COVID-19. TCRdb reprocessed the PCR reads via MiXCR and lists one record per CDR3 protein. The top ten hold around 0.94% of the sample, which has tens of thousands of distinct CDR3 sequences, more than 45% seen once. Trimming pared 6 bases from V and 3 bases from J, leaving 18 bases between. The CDR3 runs 15 residues. Per the germline V gene, CDR1 is SGHVS and CDR2 is FQNEAQ. This clonotype originated in a human donor who had recovered from COVID-19. The chain uses TRBV7-8 and TRBJ2-7; TRBD2 might be the D (5 bases). This material consisted of CD4+ T cells from blood, taken before SARS-CoV-2 vaccination. In nucleotides, the CDR3 is TGTGCCAGCAGTCTGAGGGTAGATGTTTTCTACGAGCAGTACTTC. It specifies CASSLRVDVFYEQYF.